The 16 T cell receptor beta chains listed next were all sequenced from one sample in a study of blood T cell repertoires in COVID-19. Only in-frame clones appear in the TCRdb table, and some are missing; sequencing was by immunoSEQ multiplex PCR. Here the sample spans roughly 68,000 clones, roughly 85% being singletons. Input material: peripheral blood. All receptors come from a man between 50 and 59 years old with acute or convalescent COVID-19.

This clone was seen only once. This chain uses TRBV19 with TRBJ2-7; D perhaps matches TRBD1 (6 bases). The germline gives CDR1 LNHDA, CDR2 SQIVND (reference sequence). The CDR3 spans 15 residues. Trimming removed 8 bases at V and 3 bases at J, with 20 bases between. The CDR3 DNA reads TGTGCCAGTGCGCAGGGGTCCCACCCTATCTACGAGCAGTACGTC. Residues: CASAQGSHPIYEQYV.

This chain joins TRBV25-1 and TRBJ1-2, with D tentatively TRBD1 (6 bases). This CDR3 contains 15 residues. CDR1 is MGHDK and CDR2 is SYGVNS in the germline V gene. V lost 4 bases to trimming and J lost 4 bases, with 16 bases between them. CDR3 loop: CASSGPGTDSYGYTF. The CDR3 nucleotides read TGTGCCAGCAGTGGACCCGGTACGGACAGCTATGGCTACACCTTC.

This clone came up a few times. CDR3 in DNA: TGCGCCAGCAGCTGGTCCGACAGCTCCCCCACCTACGAGCAGTACTTC. It translates to CASSWSDSSPTYEQYF. This sequence joins TRBV5-1 and TRBJ2-7; maybe TRBD1 (5 bases). The CDR3 is made up of 16 amino acids. The V gene's germline CDR1 is SGHRS and CDR2 YFSETQ. V was trimmed by 3 bases and J by 2 bases, leaving 18 bases between them.

J is TRBJ1-6 and V is TRBV5-1; tentative D call: TRBD1 (6 bases). Germline CDR1 is SGHRS and CDR2 is YFSETQ. V lost 4 bases and J lost 8, with 16 bases in between. The length of the CDR3 is 15 residues. This CDR3 reads CASSRQGTLDSPLHF. Here the CDR3 DNA reads TGCGCCAGCAGCCGGCAGGGGACCTTAGATTCACCCCTCCACTTT.

This clone turned up a few times. The chain links TRBV5-1 to TRBJ1-1, with a weak D call TRBD1 (5 bases). With 4 bases removed from V and 3 bases from J, the gap between germline ends came to 10 bases. The germline V gene has CDR1 SGHRS and CDR2 YFSETQ. CDR3 length: 13 amino acids. CDR3 sequence reads: CASSVAGDTEAFF. The CDR3 bases are TGCGCCAGCAGCGTTGCGGGGGACACTGAAGCTTTCTTT.

The rearrangement joins TRBV27 to TRBJ1-2, with D unresolved. The CDR3 is made up of 14 amino acids. Trimming removed 5 bases from V and 7 bases from J, with 17 bases in between. Germline V gene data show CDR1 as MNHEY and CDR2 as SMNVEV (reference sequence). The DNA for the CDR3 is TGTGCCAGCAGTCCTAATCGACTGGTACTTGGCTACACCTTC. Its translation is CASSPNRLVLGYTF.

The V and J genes are TRBV27 and TRBJ2-7; 7 bases match TRBD2. This CDR3 is built from 14 residues. Germline V gene lookup returns CDR1 MNHEY and CDR2 SMNVEV (reference sequence). V lost 6 bases to trimming and J lost 2 bases; unmatched junction nucleotides: 7. CDR3 residues: CASSPGLQAYEQYF. As DNA, the CDR3 is TGTGCCAGCAGCCCGGGACTACAAGCCTACGAGCAGTACTTC.

The gene calls are TRBV28 and TRBJ1-1; possibly TRBD1 for D (6 bases). CDR3 length equals 14 residues. In germline, CDR1 is MDHEN, CDR2 SYDVKM. V was pared by 6 bases and J by 6 bases, with 17 bases between. CDR3: CASRGRGTRPEAFF. The CDR3 DNA is TGTGCCAGCAGGGGAAGGGGGACAAGGCCTGAAGCTTTCTTT.

This chain joins TRBV19 and TRBJ2-2, with TRBD1 as a possible D gene (5 bases). Germline values: CDR1 LNHDA, CDR2 SQIVND (reference sequence). The CDR3 is 14 amino acids. V was shortened by 3 bases and J by 5 bases, with 10 bases between the two germline ends. The CDR3 DNA sequence: TGTGCCAGTAGTATTCCAGGGTTTACCGGGGAGCTGTTTTTT. Translating it yields CASSIPGFTGELFF. The variable domain in full, completed from reference TRBV19 and TRBJ2-2, reads DGGITQSPKYLFRKEGQNVTLSCEQNLNHDAMYWYRQDPGQGLRLIYYSQIVNDFQKGDIAEGYSVSREKKESFPLTVTSAQKNPTAFYLCASSIPGFTGELFFGEGSRLTVL.

The rearrangement uses TRBV4-1 and TRBJ1-6; D is uncertain. V gave up 1 base and J gave up 7 bases, with 2 bases separating them. The CDR3 contains 12 residues. Germline-derived CDR1 and CDR2 are MGHRA and YSYEKL. CDR3 nucleotide sequence: TGCGCCAGCAGCCAAGCGAATTCACCCCTCCACTTT. Amino acid sequence: CASSQANSPLHF.

The chain carries TRBV5-1 and TRBJ1-2; D is ambiguous. The V end was cut by 2 bases, the J end by 0 bases, with 5 bases between. Germline lookup yields CDR1 SGHRS and CDR2 YFSETQ. The CDR3 length is 13 residues. CDR3 DNA sequence: TGCGCCAGCAGCTTCGAGACTAACTATGGCTACACCTTC. Its protein product is CASSFETNYGYTF.

The chain joins TRBV4-1 to TRBJ2-2, with D perhaps TRBD2 (5 bases). The CDR3 extends over 17 amino acids. V lost 5 bases and J lost 4, with 20 bases in between. Germline V gene sequence: CDR1 MGHRA, CDR2 YSYEKL. The CDR3 nucleotides read TGCGCCAGCAGCTTGAGATGGGTTGGGGAGACCACCGGGGAGCTGTTTTTT. Translated: CASSLRWVGETTGELFF.

The chain joins TRBV6-5 to TRBJ1-2; TRBD1 matches 9 bases. Germline V gene data show CDR1 as MNHEY and CDR2 as SVGAGI. Trimming cost V 7 bases and J 7 bases; bases outside gene matches: 13. The CDR3 runs 15 residues. The CDR3 region is CASILPDRGWGGYTF. The CDR3 coding sequence is TGTGCCAGCATCCTCCCGGACAGGGGTTGGGGTGGCTACACCTTC.

The DNA of the CDR3 is TGTGCCAGCAGCTTATATAGCTCCTATAATTCACCCCTCCACTTT. It yields the protein CASSLYSSYNSPLHF. The chain employs TRBV7-2 and TRBJ1-6; D not certain. Trimming cost V 2 bases and J 0 bases, with 5 bases left between them. Looked up from germline, CDR1 is SGHTA and CDR2 is FQGNSA. The CDR3 extends over 15 amino acids.

This clone was counted between two and nine times. This rearrangement joins TRBV7-9 to TRBJ2-7; D gene unclear. Germline-derived CDR1 and CDR2 are SEHNR and FQNEAQ (reference sequence). The V gene lost 5 bases and the J gene lost 3 bases, with 8 bases spanning the gap. CDR3 length: 12 amino acids. CDR3: CASSPTGYEQYF. CDR3 bases: TGTGCCAGCAGCCCGACGGGCTACGAGCAGTACTTC. Drawing the rest from reference TRBV7-9 and TRBJ2-7, the complete variable domain is DTGVSQNPRHKITKRGQNVTFRCDPISEHNRLYWYRQTLGQGPEFLTYFQNEAQLEKSRLLSDRFSAERPKGSFSTLEIQRTEQGDSAMYLCASSPTGYEQYFGPGTRLTVT.

The chain combines TRBV6-5 with TRBJ2-7; 9 nucleotides match TRBD1. With 5 bases clipped from V and 4 bases from J, the junction kept 6 bases outside the gene matches. Germline V gene lookup returns CDR1 MNHEY and CDR2 SVGAGI. The CDR3 extends over 14 amino acids. CDR3 sequence: CASSTGTGTYEQYF. CDR3 DNA sequence: TGTGCCAGCAGTACCGGGACAGGGACGTACGAGCAGTACTTC.